This TCR beta chain was captured in a study of naive and memory T cell subsets. Study-wide results and caveats: In CD4 and CD8 cells, diversity dropped from naive through EMRA. In naive cells, over 90% of TCR sequences were seen only once. Possibly reflecting memory cells re-expressing CD45RA, a few larger clonotypes occurred in naive repertoires, especially CD8. Each distinct alpha or beta sequence counts as one clonotype.

Both TRBC1 and TRBC2 were covered by a beta constant-region primer of two equimolar oligonucleotides. The ligated cDNA underwent four PCR rounds using SP2 and nested alpha and beta constant-region primers. TCRdb used MiXCR to reprocess the UMI-ligation and nested PCR reads, holding one entry per CDR3 protein. Here the sample spans about 160,000 distinct CDR3 sequences, roughly 22% being singletons. Four subsets defined by CD45RA and CD27 were sorted after CD3, CD4, CD8 and live/dead staining. The V gene's germline CDR1 is MGHRA and CDR2 YSYEKL. Trimming took off 4 bases at V and 2 bases at J, with 9 bases between the two ends. CDR3 size: 14 residues. About this clonotype itself: The antigen is not known.

Sequencing was done on a sample of naive CD4+ T cells from blood. The J gene is TRBJ1-3, the V gene TRBV4-1, with D tentatively TRBD1 (6 bases). This sequence originates from a human donor in good health. CDR3 sequence: CASSPRQAGNTIYF. The CDR3 nucleotides read TGCGCCAGCAGCCCCCGACAGGCTGGAAACACCATATATTTT.